This T cell receptor beta chain is drawn from a study of blood T cell repertoires in COVID-19. Original processing notes: Reference gene primer amplification yielded estimated nucleated cell counts. This table comes from immunoSEQ multiplex PCR, and its TCRdb copy is limited to in-frame clones, with some not included. From that table come the V and J calls and clone size; the DNA was used to work out D and trimming. The repertoire holds approximately 170,000 clones, 86% seen once, with about a tenth in the top ten. The J segment lost 3 bases and the V segment lost 6 bases, leaving 7 bases of the junction unmatched. The CDR3 sequence is 15 residues long. Germline assignment: CDR1 MNHEY and CDR2 SVGAGI.

The clonotype was recovered from a woman aged 55-70 years with COVID-19, enrolled during active disease. The sample consisted of peripheral blood. The chain is built from TRBV6-5 and TRBJ1-3, with TRBD1 matching 8 bases. CDR3 nucleotide sequence: TGTGCCAGCAGGCTCCCCGGGACAGGTGGAAACACCATATATTTT. It specifies CASRLPGTGGNTIYF.